This T cell receptor beta chain was captured in a study of identical twins. Overall study findings and caveats: The more abundant beta clonotypes in cord blood had fewer insertions, and memory repertoires did not show this.

Each CDR3 protein is one row after TCRdb ran MiXCR on the 5' RACE reads. This table has some 250,000 distinct CDR3 sequences, 10% to 15% appearing once. As regards this clonotype: The antigen is undetermined.

From germline, CDR1 is SGHDN and CDR2 FVKESK. Deletions cut 2 bases from V and 1 base from J, with 8 bases between. The CDR3 covers 15 residues. A further study also used this sample, focusing on yellow fever vaccine responses in identical twins.

This clonotype originated in a woman aged 18-29 years in good health. This sequence joins TRBV14 and TRBJ2-2; maybe TRBD1 (6 bases). Input material: memory (CD45RO+) T cells sorted from blood. CDR3 in DNA: TGTGCCAGCAGCCAACAGACAGGGAACACCGGGGAGCTGTTTTTT. It translates to CASSQQTGNTGELFF.